This T cell receptor (beta chain) came from a study of blood T cells in healthy people across ages (dated by TCRdb to 2014 to 2015). For context, the study as a whole: Template switching captured roughly one uniquely barcoded TCR beta cDNA molecule per two T cells in model experiments. Age-related changes in TCR beta repertoire diversity were measured in the study by deep sequencing normalized with unique cDNA molecular identifiers. For two donors (one aged 18 to 29 and one aged 80 or older), the study analyzed two additional independent replicas of 1 million unique cDNA reads from the same blood draw. Four age groups were formed from the donors: young (average about 17 years), middle-aged (approximately 41), aged (roughly 56) and long-lived (around 82). To avoid experimental bias, donors of different ages were distributed randomly across sequencing lanes. Overall study outcomes, separate from this receptor: Observed TCR beta diversity per million T cells fell roughly linearly with age, and a significant reduction was already apparent by age around 44. Since profiling was done on bulk unsorted PBMCs, naive and antigen-experienced compartments could not be conclusively compared. Estimates of total diversity based on one million sequenced T cells were considered lower bounds and underestimates. The percentage of naive T cells measured by flow cytometry correlated strongly with observed TCR beta diversity. Donor CMV infection status was unknown, potentially confounding age-related changes in expanded clonotypes. The long-lived group showed more naive CD4+ T cells, fewer expanded clones and increased TCR diversity than the aged group, suggesting age selection.

To prepare the library, 5' RACE was applied. The reads were generated on an Illumina HiSeq 2500. The second PCR ran for roughly 7 to 11 cycles and used a J-beta primer mix along with a sample-barcoded 5' primer. A template-switch 5' adaptor carrying 12 random nucleotides introduced a unique molecular identifier onto each TCR beta cDNA molecule. Each sample yielded at least 2.5 million CDR3-containing paired-end reads. First-strand cDNA synthesis was performed from all RNA using the Mint cDNA synthesis kit, with priming by a TRBC-specific oligonucleotide. Following uracil-DNA glycosylase treatment, a first 18-cycle PCR with universal primers M1SS and BC2_uni_R was performed on all cDNA. The authors' pipeline ran thus. Normalization of each sample was performed by random selection of 1 million high-quality reads, each carrying a distinct molecular identifier. Reads with shared molecular identifiers were discarded instead of being binned into consensus sequences. MiTCR, run with a Q25 quality threshold and the strictest error-elimination algorithm, handled CDR3 identification, clonotype clustering and error correction. A nonparametric unseen species model with Euler transformation was used to estimate a lower bound on total TCR beta diversity. Through fastp at Q25 and MiXCR, TCRdb rebuilt clones from the public reads, retaining in-frame beta chains. Rows matching on CDR3 protein sequence are summarized as one entry with the most common DNA and genes. These V and J calls rely on TCRdb rather than the paper's analysis. Across this sample there are approximately 770,000 distinct CDR3 sequences, with roughly 60% seen only once. Over 20% of the sample rests with the top ten.

To note about this clonotype: Its target antigen remains unknown. Base qualities were left out, and no much larger clone turns up one base away.

CDR3 length: 15 amino acids, cysteine to phenylalanine. The retained sequence is limited to the CDR3, 45 bases, with the frame set at the first base. From a lookup of the germline V gene (reference sequence), CDR1 and CDR2 are SEHNR and FQNEAQ. Trimming removed 5 bases from V and 2 bases from J, leaving 15 bases between the germline ends. The donors were some 39 Caucasian individuals from Russia, aged 6 to 90 years, who were systemically healthy. Each donor gave ten milliliters of peripheral blood, drawn into EDTA-treated Vacutainer tubes. Ficoll-Paque density-gradient centrifugation was used to isolate PBMCs, with at least 7 million obtained per sample. Trizol reagent was used to extract total RNA from PBMCs, with at least 5.5 micrograms per sample. For every donor, an aliquot of PBMCs went through flow cytometry to measure the percentages of naive CD45RAhigh/CD27high T cells.

The sequenced sample was blood. This TCR was recovered from a man under 40 in good health. The chain is assembled from TRBV7-9 and TRBJ1-2; the D segment could be TRBD1, given 6 matching bases. The CDR3 here reads CASSPRGLRNYGYTF. The nucleotide sequence is TGTGCCAGCAGCCCCAGGGGATTGAGGAACTATGGCTACACCTTC.